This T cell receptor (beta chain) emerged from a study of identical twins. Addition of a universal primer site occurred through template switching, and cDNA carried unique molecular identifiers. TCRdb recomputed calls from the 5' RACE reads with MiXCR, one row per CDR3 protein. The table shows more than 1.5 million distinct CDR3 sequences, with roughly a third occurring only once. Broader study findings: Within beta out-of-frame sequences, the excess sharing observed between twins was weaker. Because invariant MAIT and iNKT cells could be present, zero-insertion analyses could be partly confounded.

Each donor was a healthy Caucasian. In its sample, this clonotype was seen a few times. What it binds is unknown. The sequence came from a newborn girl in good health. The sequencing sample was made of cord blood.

CDR3 coding DNA: TGTGCCAGCAGTACACGGACTCCTAGCTCCTACGAGCAGTACTTC. It specifies CASSTRTPSSYEQYF. This chain uses TRBV12-3 or TRBV12-4 with TRBJ2-7, with D possibly TRBD2 on 5 matching bases. V lost 5 bases and J lost 0, with 14 bases in between. The CDR3 spans 15 residues.